In this sample, the clone carrying this T cell receptor (beta chain) turned up a few times. No antigen is known for it. The sample comes from a study of T cells in Graves' hyperthyroidism and ophthalmopathy. Study results and limitations: Also found in blood were most expanded thyroid clonotypes above 0.001.

Newly diagnosed hyperthyroidism patients aged 18 to 65 years had disease lasting under 2 months. Authors of the study amplified TCR beta CDR3 regions from RNA transcripts. Carried out on the TCR CDR3, a first-round RT-PCR used the HTBI primer set. Each CDR3 protein is one row after TCRdb ran MiXCR on the multiplex PCR reads. The sample carries more than 650,000 distinct CDR3 sequences, 12% to 15% recorded once. The CDR3 has 18 amino acids. Germline V gene lookup returns CDR1 SEHNR and CDR2 FQNEAQ (reference sequence). V gave up 8 bases and J gave up 4 bases, with 24 bases separating them. This clonotype was sampled from a woman under 30 with Graves' hyperthyroidism. J is TRBJ2-6 and V is TRBV7-9, with D perhaps TRBD1 (6 bases). The sequenced material came from blood. The CDR3 sequence is CASLLLPGHKTGANVLTF. CDR3 nucleotide sequence: TGTGCCAGCCTACTCCTACCGGGACACAAGACAGGGGCCAACGTCCTGACTTTC.